The rows below give T cell receptor beta chains drawn from one sample of a study of cytomegalovirus exposure and HLA in healthy donors. Sequencing used immunoSEQ multiplex PCR; TCRdb keeps in-frame clones, though not all of them. The profile shows fewer than 250,000 clones, about four fifths of them singletons. The sequenced sample was PBMCs. All receptors derive from a young man in good health and CMV-seronegative. The CDR3 runs from the conserved cysteine through the conserved F or W. D genes are given only for firm matches. Size tells how often a clone was seen (once, few, many) or the class of an expanded clone, and some rows leave it out.

TRBV29-1,TRBJ1-1,NA,NA,CSVGFRTPTEAFF,TGCAGCGTTGGATTTCGAACACCCACTGAAGCTTTCTTT
TRBV29-1,TRBJ2-3,NA,TRBD1,CSVDDRGLTDTQYF,TGCAGCGTTGACGACAGGGGGCTCACAGATACGCAGTATTTT
TRBV5-5,TRBJ1-5,NA,TRBD1,CASSSSPTGVGQPQHF,TGTGCCAGCAGCTCCTCACCGACAGGGGTGGGTCAGCCCCAGCATTTT
TRBV5-1,TRBJ2-2,NA,TRBD1,CASSLVQGAIGELFF,TGCGCCAGCAGCTTGGTACAGGGGGCGATCGGGGAGCTGTTTTTT
TRBV5-4,TRBJ1-6,NA,TRBD1,CASSFQGADNSPLHF,TGTGCCAGCAGCTTCCAGGGGGCAGATAATTCACCCCTCCACTTT
TRBV11-2,TRBJ2-2,NA,NA,CASSLDGRGPGGPGELFF,TGTGCCAGCAGCTTAGATGGGCGAGGGCCGGGTGGGCCCGGGGAGCTGTTTTTT
TRBV28,TRBJ1-2,NA,NA,CATSSGTRTGYTF,TGTGCCACGAGTTCCGGGACAAGGACGGGCTACACCTTC
TRBV15,TRBJ2-5,NA,TRBD2,CATSSGAGGRGETQYF,TGTGCCACCAGCAGCGGAGCGGGGGGGCGTGGAGAGACCCAGTACTTC
TRBV28,TRBJ2-5,NA,TRBD2,CASSLWRLAGGIEETQYF,TGTGCCAGCAGTTTATGGAGACTAGCGGGGGGTATCGAAGAGACCCAGTACTTC
TRBV9,TRBJ2-6,NA,TRBD2,CASSVPGGKVSGANVLTF,TGTGCCAGCAGCGTACCGGGGGGGAAGGTCTCTGGGGCCAACGTCCTGACTTTC
TRBV25-1,TRBJ1-5,NA,NA,CASSEYTVNQPQHF,TGTGCCAGCAGTGAATATACTGTCAATCAGCCCCAGCATTTT
TRBV4-2,TRBJ1-6,NA,NA,CASKKDSSSYNSPLHF,TGTGCCAGCAAGAAGGACAGTAGCTCCTATAATTCACCCCTCCACTTT
TRBV7-2,TRBJ1-6,NA,NA,CASSSTVRDSPLHF,TGTGCCAGCAGCTCTACAGTGAGGGATTCACCCCTCCACTTT
TRBV19,TRBJ1-1,NA,NA,CASSHRENTEAFF,TGTGCCAGTAGTCACAGGGAGAACACTGAAGCTTTCTTT
TRBV7-2,TRBJ2-5,NA,TRBD2,CASSPGGTTLGTRYF,TGTGCCAGCAGCCCCGGGGGGACTACTCTAGGGACCCGGTACTTC
TRBV19,TRBJ2-1,few,NA,CASSIWLSSYNEQFF,TGTGCCAGTAGTATATGGTTGAGCTCCTACAATGAGCAGTTCTTC
TRBV28,TRBJ2-1,few,NA,CASSLYLGISSLAYNEQFF,TGTGCCAGCAGTTTATATCTGGGTATTAGCTCCCTTGCCTACAATGAGCAGTTCTTC
TRBV9,TRBJ2-3,NA,NA,CASSASAENTQYF,TGTGCCAGCAGCGCCTCAGCGGAAAATACGCAGTATTTT
TRBV7-9,TRBJ2-7,few,NA,CASSLAGLFGEERYEQYF,TGTGCCAGCAGCTTAGCGGGGCTCTTCGGGGAGGAGCGGTACGAGCAGTACTTC
TRBV4-2,TRBJ1-5,NA,NA,CASSQGQENQPQHF,TGTGCCAGCAGCCAAGGCCAAGAGAATCAGCCCCAGCATTTT
TRBV9,TRBJ2-5,once,TRBD2,CASSVDSGGRGTQYF,TGTGCCAGCAGCGTAGACAGCGGGGGTCGGGGGACCCAGTACTTC
TRBV19,TRBJ1-5,NA,NA,CASDPGANQPQHF,TGTGCCAGCGATCCGGGAGCAAATCAGCCCCAGCATTTT
TRBV4-2,TRBJ2-4,NA,TRBD2,CASSEGGLAGPKNIQYF,TGTGCCAGCAGCGAAGGGGGACTAGCGGGACCCAAAAACATTCAGTACTTC
TRBV25-1,TRBJ2-5,NA,TRBD1,CASSSTRETGGQETQYF,TGTGCCAGCAGTTCAACAAGGGAGACAGGGGGCCAAGAGACCCAGTACTTC
TRBV27,TRBJ1-4,NA,NA,CASSLEGLGNEKLFF,TGTGCCAGCAGTTTAGAGGGACTCGGAAATGAAAAACTGTTTTTT
TRBV28,TRBJ1-1,NA,NA,CASSLDRKNTEAFF,TGTGCCAGCAGTCTTGACAGAAAGAACACTGAAGCTTTCTTT
TRBV28,TRBJ2-3,once,TRBD2,CASSFSETGGRDTQYF,TGTGCCAGCAGTTTTTCCGAGACGGGGGGGAGAGATACGCAGTATTTT
TRBV16,TRBJ1-5,few,TRBD1,CASSQFLGQGQGSNQPQHF,TGTGCCAGCAGCCAATTTCTGGGACAGGGACAAGGTAGCAATCAGCCCCAGCATTTT
TRBV28,TRBJ1-1,NA,NA,CASSRDRSEAFF,TGTGCCAGCAGCAGGGATAGAAGTGAAGCTTTCTTT
TRBV9,TRBJ1-3,NA,TRBD1,CASSGDRVYF,TGTGCCAGCAGCGGGGACAGGGTGTATTTT
TRBV2,TRBJ2-5,NA,NA,CASSPRTVQETQYF,TGTGCCAGCAGTCCAAGGACTGTTCAAGAGACCCAGTACTTC
TRBV4-1,TRBJ2-7,NA,NA,CASSQAPGYEQYF,TGCGCCAGCAGCCAAGCCCCCGGGTACGAGCAGTACTTC
TRBV7-6,TRBJ1-4,NA,NA,CASSSYNEKLFF,TGTGCCAGCAGCTCCTATAATGAAAAACTGTTTTTT
TRBV11-2,TRBJ2-7,NA,NA,CASSLARYEQYF,TGTGCCAGCAGCTTAGCTAGGTACGAGCAGTACTTC
TRBV28,TRBJ2-1,NA,TRBD2,CASRAGTSYSNEQFF,TGTGCCAGCAGAGCCGGGACTAGCTATTCCAATGAGCAGTTCTTC
TRBV5-1,TRBJ2-3,NA,TRBD1,CASSTGDTDTQYF,TGCGCCAGCAGCACAGGGGACACAGATACGCAGTATTTT
TRBV7-2,TRBJ2-2,NA,TRBD1,CASSLATQGAAGELFF,TGTGCCAGCAGCTTAGCGACCCAGGGGGCAGCCGGGGAGCTGTTTTTT
TRBV18,TRBJ2-7,NA,TRBD2,CASSPTSGIYEQYF,TGTGCCAGCTCACCAACTAGCGGGATCTACGAGCAGTACTTC
TRBV10-2,TRBJ1-1,NA,TRBD1,CASRTGGGTEAFF,TGCGCCAGCAGGACAGGGGGTGGCACTGAAGCTTTCTTT
TRBV5-4,TRBJ2-5,NA,NA,CASSSDSVETQYF,TGTGCCAGCAGCTCTGACAGCGTAGAGACCCAGTACTTC
TRBV4-2,TRBJ2-1,NA,NA,CASSPGGGGYEQFF,TGTGCCAGCAGCCCCGGCGGTGGGGGGTATGAGCAGTTCTTC
TRBV29-1,TRBJ2-7,NA,NA,CSVVGGHYEQYF,TGCAGCGTTGTCGGTGGACATTACGAGCAGTACTTC
TRBV7-9,TRBJ2-1,NA,NA,CASRPVSGNNEQFF,TGTGCCAGCAGACCCGTTTCGGGGAACAATGAGCAGTTCTTC
TRBV7-2,TRBJ2-3,NA,NA,CASSFRDLFTDTQYF,TGTGCCAGCAGTTTCCGGGACTTATTCACAGATACGCAGTATTTT
TRBV6-5,TRBJ1-5,NA,TRBD1,CASKQGASNQPQHF,TGTGCCAGCAAGCAGGGGGCGAGCAATCAGCCCCAGCATTTT
TRBV6-6,TRBJ1-4,NA,NA,CASSYLGEKLFF,TGTGCCAGCAGTTACCTAGGTGAAAAACTGTTTTTT
TRBV6-4,TRBJ1-1,NA,NA,CASSDREYTEAFF,TGTGCCAGCAGTGACCGTGAGTACACTGAAGCTTTCTTT
TRBV7-2,TRBJ1-1,NA,NA,CASSLIWNTEAFF,TGTGCCAGCAGCTTAATATGGAACACTGAAGCTTTCTTT